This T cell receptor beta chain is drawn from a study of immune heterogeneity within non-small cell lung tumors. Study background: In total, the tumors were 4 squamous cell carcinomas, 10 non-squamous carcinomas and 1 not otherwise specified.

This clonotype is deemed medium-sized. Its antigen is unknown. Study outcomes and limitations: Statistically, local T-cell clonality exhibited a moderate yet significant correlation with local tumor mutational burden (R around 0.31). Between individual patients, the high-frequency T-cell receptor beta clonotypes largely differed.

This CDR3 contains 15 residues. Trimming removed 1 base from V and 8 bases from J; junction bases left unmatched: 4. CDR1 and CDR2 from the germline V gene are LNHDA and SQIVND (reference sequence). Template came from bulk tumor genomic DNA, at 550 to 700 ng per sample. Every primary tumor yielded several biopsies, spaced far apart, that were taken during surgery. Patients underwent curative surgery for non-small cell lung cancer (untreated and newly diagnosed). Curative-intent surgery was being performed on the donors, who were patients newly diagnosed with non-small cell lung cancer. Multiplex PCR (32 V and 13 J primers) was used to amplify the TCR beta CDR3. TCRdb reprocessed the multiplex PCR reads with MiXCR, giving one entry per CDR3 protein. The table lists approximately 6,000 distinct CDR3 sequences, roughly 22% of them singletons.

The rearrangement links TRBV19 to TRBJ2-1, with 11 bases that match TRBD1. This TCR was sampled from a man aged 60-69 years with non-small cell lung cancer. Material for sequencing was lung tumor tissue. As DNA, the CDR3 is TGTGCCAGTAGTATAGCGGGACAGGGGGACCATGAGCAGTTCTTC. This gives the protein CASSIAGQGDHEQFF.